The 15 T cell receptor beta chains below come from one sample, sequenced in a study of OX40 agonist ivuxolimab in advanced cancers. Clones were read by immunoSEQ multiplex PCR, and TCRdb kept only the in-frame ones, dropping some. This sample has about 63,000 clones; 85% to 90% occur once, and the top ten carry about 0.8%. The source was CD4+ or CD8+ T cells sorted from blood, collected in a trial of the OX40 agonist ivuxolimab. Receptors were obtained from an adult with an advanced solid tumor such as melanoma, head and neck, liver or kidney cancer.

The V call is TRBV7-2, the J call TRBJ2-1, with D perhaps given as TRBD1 or TRBD2 (6 bases each). The germline V gene encodes CDR1 SGHTA and CDR2 FQGNSA. V lost 4 bases to trimming and J lost 5 bases, with 15 bases between them. CDR3 length equals 15 residues. CDR3 loop: CASSSGGGLDNEQFF. In DNA form, the CDR3 reads TGTGCCAGCAGCTCTGGAGGGGGGCTGGACAATGAGCAGTTCTTC.

The chain has TRBV28 and TRBJ1-6; a possible D gene is TRBD1 (5 bases). This CDR3 comprises 15 residues. V was pared by 6 bases and J by 7 bases, with 16 bases between. Per the germline V gene, CDR1 is MDHEN and CDR2 is SYDVKM. The CDR3 is CASRFAGQANSPLHF. CDR3 coding DNA: TGTGCCAGCAGATTTGCCGGACAAGCGAATTCACCCCTCCACTTT.

The chain has TRBV6-5 and TRBJ2-3; TRBD1 matches 7 bases. V gave up 6 bases and J gave up 1 base; unmatched junction bases: 7. CDR1 is MNHEY and CDR2 is SVGAGI in the germline V gene. The CDR3 has 15 residues. The CDR3 sequence: CASRSDRAGTDTQYF. The CDR3 DNA reads as TGTGCCAGCAGGTCCGACAGGGCGGGCACAGATACGCAGTATTTT.

The chain combines TRBV10-1 with TRBJ2-1, with D perhaps TRBD2 (6 bases). With 3 bases removed from V and 6 bases from J, the gap between germline ends came to 18 bases. Germline-derived CDR1 and CDR2 are WNHNN and SYGVQD (reference sequence). The CDR3 runs to 16 residues. The CDR3 protein is CASSDIRRGDSNEQFF. Written as DNA, the CDR3 is TGCGCCAGCAGTGACATCCGGAGGGGAGACTCCAATGAGCAGTTCTTC.

In nucleotides, the CDR3 is TGTGCCAGCAGCCAGAAGACAGGGGGGAGAGAAGAGACCCAGTACTTC. Translating it yields CASSQKTGGREETQYF. V usage is TRBV14 and J usage is TRBJ2-5; 9 nucleotides agree with TRBD1. The ends lost 3 bases at V and 3 bases at J; junction bases unmatched: 8. The CDR3 runs to 16 residues. The germline CDR1 and CDR2 sequences are SGHDN and FVKESK.

A single count supports this clone. This chain links TRBV4-1 with TRBJ1-3; D is ambiguous. Per germline, CDR1 MGHRA and CDR2 YSYEKL. This CDR3 contains 17 residues. Trimming took 4 bases from V and 4 from J, leaving 20 bases between them. The CDR3 protein is CASSLSLVPFQGNTIYF. CDR3 in DNA: TGCGCCAGCAGCCTATCCTTGGTACCATTTCAAGGAAACACCATATATTTT.

The J gene is TRBJ2-5, the V gene TRBV19; 9 positions match TRBD2. This CDR3 region has 14 residues. Trimming cost V 6 bases and J 7 bases; bases outside gene matches: 9. Germline V CDR1 and CDR2: LNHDA, SQIVND (reference sequence). CDR3 nucleotides: TGTGCCAGTAGGATAAGCGGGGGGAAAGGGACCCAGTACTTC. The encoded protein is CASRISGGKGTQYF.

This sequence joins TRBV7-2 and TRBJ2-1; D ambiguous. CDR1 and CDR2 (germline): SGHTA, FQGNSA. V was pared by 7 bases and J by 10 bases, with 17 bases between. The CDR3 length is 13 residues. CDR3 sequence (DNA): TGTGCCAGCACCTCGAGAGGTGGTGAAGAGCAGTTCTTC. This codes for CASTSRGGEEQFF.

This chain connects TRBV19 to TRBJ2-5; 9 bases fit TRBD1. The CDR3 extends over 17 amino acids. V was pared by 4 bases and J by 5 bases, with 14 bases of the junction left unmatched. The germline V gene encodes CDR1 LNHDA and CDR2 SQIVND (reference sequence). As DNA, the CDR3 is TGTGCCAGTAGTACCTCGAGTACAGGGGGCCCGCTGGAGACCCAGTACTTC. This codes for CASSTSSTGGPLETQYF.

The chain is built from TRBV19 and TRBJ2-4; 7 bases map to TRBD2. V was pared by 3 bases and J by 1 base, with 6 bases of the junction left unmatched. The length of the CDR3 is 16 residues. CDR1 is LNHDA and CDR2 is SQIVND in the germline V gene (reference sequence). The CDR3 sequence: CASSIAVGGAKNIQYF. For the CDR3, the DNA is TGTGCCAGTAGTATCGCAGTGGGGGGGGCCAAAAACATTCAGTACTTC.

Note on this clone: A junction boundary mismatches the germline segment, possibly from a read error. The V and J genes are TRBV11-2 and TRBJ2-1; the match to TRBD2 covers 10 bases. The CDR3 runs to 14 residues. Germline assignment: CDR1 SGHAT and CDR2 FQNNGV. The CDR3 DNA follows: TGTGCCAGCAGTTTAGCGGGAGGCTACAATGAGCAGTTCTTC. Amino acid sequence: CASSLAGGYNEQFF. Combining the CDR3 with reference TRBV11-2 and TRBJ2-1 gives the whole variable domain EAGVAQSPRYKIIEKRQSVAFWCNPISGHATLYWYQQILGQGPKLLIQFQNNGVVDDSQLPKDRFSAERLKGVDSTLKIQPAKLEDSAVYLCASSLAGGYNEQFFGPGTRLTVL.

The chain is built from TRBV29-1 and TRBJ2-7, with 10 bases lining up with TRBD1. This CDR3 is built from 12 residues. The V gene end was trimmed by 5 bases and the J gene end by 5 bases; junction bases not matched to a gene: 3. CDR1 is SQVTM and CDR2 is ANQGSEA in the germline V gene. The CDR3 bases are TGCAGCGTTCGACAGGGGGCTCACGAGCAGTACTTC. This gives the protein CSVRQGAHEQYF.

The chain joins TRBV6-1 to TRBJ1-2; D unclear. Between the trimmed V and J ends, which lost 10 bases and 4 bases, there was a span of 16 bases. From germline, CDR1 is MNHNS and CDR2 SASEGT. There are 13 residues in the CDR3. CDR3: CATGTLFFYGYTF. For the CDR3, the DNA is TGTGCCACCGGAACCCTCTTCTTCTATGGCTACACCTTC.

V usage is TRBV5-8 and J usage is TRBJ1-5; D is ambiguous. V lost 5 bases and J lost 7, with 13 bases in between. Germline assignment: CDR1 SGHTS and CDR2 YDEGEE. This CDR3 is 13 amino acids long. CDR3 loop: CASSFYHLQPQHF. The CDR3 DNA reads as TGTGCCAGCAGTTTCTACCACCTGCAGCCCCAGCATTTT.

This chain links TRBV2 with TRBJ2-7, with TRBD1 as a possible D gene (6 bases). The germline V and J ends were trimmed by 5 bases and 6 bases, with 14 bases remaining between them. There are 13 residues in the CDR3. Germline CDR1 SNHLY, CDR2 FYNNEI. Written as DNA, the CDR3 is TGTGCCAGCAGTTCCGAACGGACAGCCGAGCAGTACTTC. Its translation: CASSSERTAEQYF.